This TCR beta chain was retrieved from a study of T cell repertoires in cytomegalovirus infection. From the reads, TCRdb called clonotypes with MiXCR, one entry per CDR3 protein. The table lists 630,000 or so distinct CDR3 sequences, approximately 25% of them singletons. The TCR originated in a human donor in good health (CMV status not recorded). Some clones in this sample may be carry-over from other donors' samples. Sequences were obtained from CD8+ T cells from PBMCs.

The CDR3 spells CASGDTGDRNGEAFF. The CDR3 region has the DNA TGTGCCAGTGGGGATACAGGGGATAGAAACGGTGAAGCTTTCTTT. The gene calls are TRBV19 and TRBJ1-1, with 7 bases identical to TRBD1. The V gene's germline CDR1 is LNHDA and CDR2 SQIVND (reference sequence). The CDR3 has 15 residues. The V segment lost 8 bases and the J segment 7 bases; nucleotides outside the gene matches: 16.